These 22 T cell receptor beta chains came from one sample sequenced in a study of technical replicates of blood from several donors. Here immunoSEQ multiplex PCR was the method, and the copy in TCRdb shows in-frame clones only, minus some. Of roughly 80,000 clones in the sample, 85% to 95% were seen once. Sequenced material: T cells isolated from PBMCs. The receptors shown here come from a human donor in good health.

CDR3 nucleotides: TGTGCCAGCAGCTCAGAGAGGAGGGACGGCAATCAGCCCCAGCATTTT. This gives the protein CASSSERRDGNQPQHF. The V and J genes are TRBV11-3 and TRBJ1-5, with a tentative D call TRBD1 (5 bases). The ends were cut back, 4 bases at V and 2 bases at J, with 15 bases in the middle. CDR3 size: 16 residues. Germline CDR1 is SGHNT and CDR2 is YENEEA.

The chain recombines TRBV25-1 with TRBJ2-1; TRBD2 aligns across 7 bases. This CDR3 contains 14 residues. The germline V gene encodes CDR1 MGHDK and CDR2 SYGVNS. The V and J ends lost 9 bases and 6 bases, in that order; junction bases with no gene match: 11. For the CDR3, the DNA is TGTGCCAGTGCAGACGAGCGGGAATCCAATGAGCAGTTCTTC. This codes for CASADERESNEQFF.

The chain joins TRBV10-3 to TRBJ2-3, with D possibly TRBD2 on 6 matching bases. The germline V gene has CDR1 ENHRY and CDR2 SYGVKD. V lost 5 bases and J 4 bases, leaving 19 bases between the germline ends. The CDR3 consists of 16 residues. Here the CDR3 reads CAISTHPEGLADTQYF. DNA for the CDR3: TGTGCCATCAGTACTCACCCGGAGGGCCTTGCAGATACGCAGTATTTT.

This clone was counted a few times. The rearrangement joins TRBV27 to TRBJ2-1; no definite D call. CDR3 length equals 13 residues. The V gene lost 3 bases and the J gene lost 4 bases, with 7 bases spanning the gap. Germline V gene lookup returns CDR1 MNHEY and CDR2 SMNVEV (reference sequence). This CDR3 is CASSFGRYNEQFF. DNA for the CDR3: TGTGCCAGCAGTTTCGGTCGTTACAATGAGCAGTTCTTC.

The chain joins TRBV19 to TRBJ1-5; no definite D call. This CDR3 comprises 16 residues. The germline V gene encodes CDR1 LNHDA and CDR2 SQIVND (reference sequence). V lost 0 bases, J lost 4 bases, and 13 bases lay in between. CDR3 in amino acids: CASSIDLEAGNQPQHF. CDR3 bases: TGTGCCAGTAGTATAGATCTTGAGGCGGGTAATCAGCCCCAGCATTTT.

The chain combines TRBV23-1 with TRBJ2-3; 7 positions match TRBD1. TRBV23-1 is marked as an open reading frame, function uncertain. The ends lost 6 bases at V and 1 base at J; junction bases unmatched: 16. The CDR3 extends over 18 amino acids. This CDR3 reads CASRRQGYSKHCTDTQYF. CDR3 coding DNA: TGCGCCAGCAGGAGACAGGGCTATAGCAAACATTGCACAGATACGCAGTATTTT.

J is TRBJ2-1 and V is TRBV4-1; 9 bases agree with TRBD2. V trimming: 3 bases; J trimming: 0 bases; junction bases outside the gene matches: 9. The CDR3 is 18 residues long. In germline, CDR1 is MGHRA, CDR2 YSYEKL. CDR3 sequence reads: CASSHGREGATSYNEQFF. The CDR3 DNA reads TGCGCCAGCAGCCACGGGCGGGAGGGAGCTACCTCCTACAATGAGCAGTTCTTC.

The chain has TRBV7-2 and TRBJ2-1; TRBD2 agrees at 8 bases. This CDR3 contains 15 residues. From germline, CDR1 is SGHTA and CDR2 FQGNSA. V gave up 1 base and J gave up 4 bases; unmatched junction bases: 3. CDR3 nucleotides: TGTGCCAGCAGCTTAGACCTAGCGGGTTACAATGAGCAGTTCTTC. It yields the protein CASSLDLAGYNEQFF.

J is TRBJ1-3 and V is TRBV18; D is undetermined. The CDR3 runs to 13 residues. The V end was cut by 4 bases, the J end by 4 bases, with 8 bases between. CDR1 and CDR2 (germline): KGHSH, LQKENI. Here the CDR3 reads CASSRGDGNTIYF. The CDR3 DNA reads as TGTGCCAGCTCACGGGGAGACGGAAACACCATATATTTT. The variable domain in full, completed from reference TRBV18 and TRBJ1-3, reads NAGVMQNPRHLVRRRGQEARLRCSPMKGHSHVYWYRQLPEEGLKFMVYLQKENIIDESGMPKERFSAEFPKEGPSILRIQQVVRGDSAAYFCASSRGDGNTIYFGEGSWLTVV.

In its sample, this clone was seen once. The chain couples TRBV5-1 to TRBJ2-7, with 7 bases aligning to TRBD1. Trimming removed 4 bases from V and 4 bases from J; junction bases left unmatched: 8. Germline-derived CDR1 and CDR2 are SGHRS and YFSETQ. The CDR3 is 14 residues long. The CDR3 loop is CASSEQGLTYEQYF. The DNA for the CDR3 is TGCGCCAGCAGCGAACAGGGGTTGACGTACGAGCAGTACTTC. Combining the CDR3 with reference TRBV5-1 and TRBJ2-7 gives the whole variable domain KAGVTQTPRYLIKTRGQQVTLSCSPISGHRSVSWYQQTPGQGLQFLFEYFSETQRNKGNFPGRFSGRQFSNSRSEMNVSTLELGDSALYLCASSEQGLTYEQYFGPGTRLTVT.

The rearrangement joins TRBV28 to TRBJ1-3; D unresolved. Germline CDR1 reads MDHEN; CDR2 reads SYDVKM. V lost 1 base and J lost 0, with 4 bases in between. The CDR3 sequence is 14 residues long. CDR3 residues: CASSLSFSGNTIYF. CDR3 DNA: TGTGCCAGCAGTTTATCCTTCTCTGGAAACACCATATATTTT.

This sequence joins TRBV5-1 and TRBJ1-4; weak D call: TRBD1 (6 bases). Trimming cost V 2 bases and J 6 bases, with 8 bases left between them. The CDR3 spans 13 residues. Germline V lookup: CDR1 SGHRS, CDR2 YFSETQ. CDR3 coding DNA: TGCGCCAGCAGCTTACCAGGGGATGAAAAACTGTTTTTT. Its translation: CASSLPGDEKLFF.

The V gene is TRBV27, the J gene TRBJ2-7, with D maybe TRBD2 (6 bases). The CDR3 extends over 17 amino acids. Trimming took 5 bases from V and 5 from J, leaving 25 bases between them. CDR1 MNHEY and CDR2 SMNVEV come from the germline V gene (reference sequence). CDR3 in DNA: TGTGCCAGCAGTCCCTCGCGTATGACGGCAGGAGGGGACGAGCAGTACTTC. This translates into CASSPSRMTAGGDEQYF.

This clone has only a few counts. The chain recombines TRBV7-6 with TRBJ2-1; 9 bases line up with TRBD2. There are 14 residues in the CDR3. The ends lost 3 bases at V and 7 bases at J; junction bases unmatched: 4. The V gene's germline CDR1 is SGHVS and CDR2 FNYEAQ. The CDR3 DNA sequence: TGTGCCAGCAGCTTCACGGCGGGAGGGAATGAGCAGTTCTTC. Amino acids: CASSFTAGGNEQFF.

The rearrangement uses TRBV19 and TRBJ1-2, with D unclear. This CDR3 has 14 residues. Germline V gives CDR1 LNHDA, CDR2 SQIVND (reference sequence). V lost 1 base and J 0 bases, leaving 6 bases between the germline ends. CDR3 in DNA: TGTGCCAGTAGTATAGGAACATCTAACTATGGCTACACCTTC. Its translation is CASSIGTSNYGYTF. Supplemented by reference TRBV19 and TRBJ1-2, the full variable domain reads DGGITQSPKYLFRKEGQNVTLSCEQNLNHDAMYWYRQDPGQGLRLIYYSQIVNDFQKGDIAEGYSVSREKKESFPLTVTSAQKNPTAFYLCASSIGTSNYGYTFGSGTRLTVV.

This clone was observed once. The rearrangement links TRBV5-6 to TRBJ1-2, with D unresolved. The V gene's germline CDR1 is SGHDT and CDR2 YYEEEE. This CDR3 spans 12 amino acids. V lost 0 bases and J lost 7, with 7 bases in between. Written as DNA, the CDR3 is TGTGCCAGCAGCTTGGACTATGGTGGCTACACCTTC. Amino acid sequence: CASSLDYGGYTF.

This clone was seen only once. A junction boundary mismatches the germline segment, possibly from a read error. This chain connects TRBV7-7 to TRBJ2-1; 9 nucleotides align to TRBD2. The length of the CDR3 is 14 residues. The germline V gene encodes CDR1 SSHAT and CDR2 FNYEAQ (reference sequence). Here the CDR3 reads CASSLAGDYNEQFF. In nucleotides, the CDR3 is TGTGCTAGCAGCTTAGCGGGAGACTACAATGAGCAGTTCTTC.

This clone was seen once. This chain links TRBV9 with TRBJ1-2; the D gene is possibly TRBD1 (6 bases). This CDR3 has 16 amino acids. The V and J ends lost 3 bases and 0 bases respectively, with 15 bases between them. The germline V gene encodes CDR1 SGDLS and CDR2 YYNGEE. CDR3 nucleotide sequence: TGTGCCAGCAGCGCCGGGCCACAGGGTACTAACTATGGCTACACCTTC. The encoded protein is CASSAGPQGTNYGYTF.

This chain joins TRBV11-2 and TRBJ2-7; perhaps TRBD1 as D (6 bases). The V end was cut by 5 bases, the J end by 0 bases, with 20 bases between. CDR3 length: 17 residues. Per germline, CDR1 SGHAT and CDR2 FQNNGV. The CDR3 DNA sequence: TGTGCCAGCAGCAATTTCTTGGGACACCAGACCTCCTACGAGCAGTACTTC. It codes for CASSNFLGHQTSYEQYF.

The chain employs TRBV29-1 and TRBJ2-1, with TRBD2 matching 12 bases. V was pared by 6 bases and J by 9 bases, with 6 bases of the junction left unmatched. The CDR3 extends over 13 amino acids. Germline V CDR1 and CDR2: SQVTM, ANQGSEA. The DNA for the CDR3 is TGCAGCGTAGCTAGCGGGAGGGGGGTTGAGCAGTTCTTC. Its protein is CSVASGRGVEQFF.

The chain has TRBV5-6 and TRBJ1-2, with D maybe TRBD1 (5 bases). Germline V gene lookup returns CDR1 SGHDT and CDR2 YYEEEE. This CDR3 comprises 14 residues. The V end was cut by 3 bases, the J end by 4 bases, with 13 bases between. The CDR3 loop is CASSWGLGGYGYTF. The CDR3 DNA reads TGTGCCAGCAGCTGGGGACTGGGGGGCTATGGCTACACCTTC. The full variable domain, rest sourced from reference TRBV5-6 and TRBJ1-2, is DAGVTQSPTHLIKTRGQQVTLRCSPKSGHDTVSWYQQALGQGPQFIFQYYEEEERQRGNFPDRFSGHQFPNYSSELNVNALLLGDSALYLCASSWGLGGYGYTFGSGTRLTVV.

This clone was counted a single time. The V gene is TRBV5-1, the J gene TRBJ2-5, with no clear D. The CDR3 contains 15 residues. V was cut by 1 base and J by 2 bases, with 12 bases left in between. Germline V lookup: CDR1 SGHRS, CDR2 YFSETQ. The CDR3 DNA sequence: TGCGCCAGCAGCTTGTTTCTCCGGTTTCAAGAGACCCAGTACTTC. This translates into CASSLFLRFQETQYF.